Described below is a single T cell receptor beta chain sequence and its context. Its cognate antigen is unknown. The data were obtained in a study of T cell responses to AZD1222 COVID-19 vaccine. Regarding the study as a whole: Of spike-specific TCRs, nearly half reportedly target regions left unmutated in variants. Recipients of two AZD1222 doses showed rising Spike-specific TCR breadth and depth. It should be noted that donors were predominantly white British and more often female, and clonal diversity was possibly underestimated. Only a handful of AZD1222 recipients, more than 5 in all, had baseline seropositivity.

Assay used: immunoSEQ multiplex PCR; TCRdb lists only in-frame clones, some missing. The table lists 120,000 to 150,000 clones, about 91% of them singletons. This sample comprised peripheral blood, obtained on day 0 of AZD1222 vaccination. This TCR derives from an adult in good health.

CDR3 DNA sequence: TGTGCCAGCAGCCTCCGGGACTGGGCCTACAATGAGCAGTTCTTC. Its protein product is CASSLRDWAYNEQFF. V and J are TRBV6-5 and TRBJ2-1, with D perhaps matching TRBD2 (6 bases). The CDR3 spans 15 residues. Per germline, CDR1 MNHEY and CDR2 SVGAGI. Trimming left V 6 bases short and J 2 bases short, with 14 bases between.